This is a list of T cell receptor beta chains from one sample in a study of T cell responses to AZD1222 COVID-19 vaccine. The protocol was immunoSEQ multiplex PCR, while the TCRdb copy is restricted to in-frame clones and leaves out a portion. The sample has 150,000 or so clones; 85% to 95% are singletons. The source was peripheral blood, collected on day 0 of AZD1222 vaccination. These receptors were taken from an adult in good health. Each CDR3 is given with its conserved first and last residue. Each record gives: J gene, D gene, clone size, V gene, CDR3 protein, CDR3 DNA. The D gene is left open where the match is weak. Size tells how often a clone was seen (once, few, many) or the class of an expanded clone, and some rows leave it out.

TRBJ1-1 . . TRBV12-5 CASSTEPNTEAFF TGTGCTAGTTCCACGGAACCGAACACTGAAGCTTTCTTT
TRBJ2-1 . . TRBV6-6 CASIYGLSNEQFF TGTGCCAGCATCTACGGGCTTTCCAATGAGCAGTTCTTC
TRBJ2-3 . . TRBV2 CASLANTDTQYF TGTGCCAGCTTGGCGAACACAGATACGCAGTATTTT
TRBJ2-5 . . TRBV7-3 CASSIGGVETQYF TGTGCCAGCAGCATAGGGGGGGTAGAGACCCAGTACTTC
TRBJ1-2 TRBD1 . TRBV5-1 CASSSGQVEGYTF TGCGCCAGCAGCTCGGGACAGGTAGAAGGCTACACCTTC
TRBJ2-7 TRBD2 . TRBV12-3/TRBV12-4 CASSHRTSYEQYF TGTGCCAGCAGTCATAGGACTAGCTACGAGCAGTACTTC
TRBJ2-1 TRBD2 . TRBV4-1 CASSPVRGSGVHEQFF TGCGCCAGCAGCCCAGTCCGGGGTAGCGGGGTCCATGAGCAGTTCTTC
TRBJ1-5 . . TRBV5-6 CASSLSSAAARPQHF TGTGCCAGCAGCTTGTCCTCGGCTGCAGCTAGGCCCCAGCATTTT
TRBJ2-7 TRBD1 . TRBV27 CASGGQAYYEQYF TGTGCCAGCGGGGGACAGGCTTACTACGAGCAGTACTTC
TRBJ1-5 . . TRBV5-1 CASSLAGQRNQPQHF TGCGCCAGCAGCTTGGCAGGACAGCGAAATCAGCCCCAGCATTTT
TRBJ1-5 TRBD1 . TRBV19 CASSITGGQNQPQHF TGTGCCAGTAGTATCACAGGGGGGCAGAATCAGCCCCAGCATTTT
TRBJ2-1 TRBD2 . TRBV5-4 CASSPGLAGVHEQFF TGTGCCAGCAGCCCGGGACTAGCGGGAGTGCATGAGCAGTTCTTC
TRBJ2-4 . . TRBV5-4 CASSRGTNLAKNIQYF TGTGCCAGCAGTCGAGGGACAAACCTAGCCAAAAACATTCAGTACTTC
TRBJ2-5 TRBD1 . TRBV5-6 CASSSQYRGMETQYF TGTGCCAGCAGCAGTCAGTACAGGGGGATGGAGACCCAGTACTTC
TRBJ1-1 . . TRBV6-5 CASSSGTIQAFF TGTGCCAGCAGTTCTGGAACCATTCAAGCTTTCTTT
TRBJ2-7 TRBD2 . TRBV2 CASSVASGGSLGQYF TGTGCCAGCAGTGTAGCTAGCGGGGGCTCCCTGGGGCAGTACTTC
TRBJ2-7 TRBD1 . TRBV18 CASSPRPLQGYHYEQYF TGTGCCAGCTCACCCCGCCCCTTACAGGGGTATCACTACGAGCAGTACTTC
TRBJ1-2 . few TRBV11-2 CASSIGTPRYGYTF TGTGCCAGCAGCATTGGGACACCAAGATATGGCTACACCTTC
TRBJ1-5 TRBD1 . TRBV12-3/TRBV12-4 CASTQQGWQPQHF TGTGCCAGCACCCAACAGGGGTGGCAGCCCCAGCATTTT
TRBJ1-4 . . TRBV5-6 CASSPEGGSNEKLFF TGTGCCAGCAGCCCCGAGGGGGGGTCCAATGAAAAACTGTTTTTT
TRBJ1-6 . . TRBV7-3 CASSPTGGGLNSPLHF TGTGCCAGCAGTCCAACGGGGGGAGGGCTCAATTCACCCCTCCACTTT
TRBJ2-1 . . TRBV23-1 CASSPERRSSYNEQFF TGCGCCAGCAGCCCGGAGCGGCGGAGCTCCTACAATGAGCAGTTCTTC
TRBJ1-2 . . TRBV3-1/TRBV3-2 CASSQVAGYGYTF TGTGCCAGCAGCCAAGTTGCAGGCTATGGCTACACCTTC
TRBJ1-2 TRBD1 . TRBV3-1/TRBV3-2 CASSGQGQGYTF TGTGCCAGCTCCGGACAGGGGCAAGGCTACACCTTC
TRBJ1-4 TRBD1 . TRBV9 CASSDRGNEKLFF TGTGCCAGCAGCGACAGGGGAAATGAAAAACTGTTTTTT
TRBJ1-1 . . TRBV6-1 CASSEGTHTEAFF TGTGCCAGCAGTGAGGGGACGCACACTGAAGCTTTCTTT
TRBJ2-1 TRBD2 few TRBV6-5 CASSYKLAAEVNEQFF TGTGCCAGCAGTTATAAACTAGCGGCAGAGGTAAATGAGCAGTTCTTC
TRBJ2-7 . . TRBV28 CASSKVYDEQYF TGTGCCAGTTCGAAGGTTTACGACGAGCAGTACTTC
TRBJ1-1 TRBD1 . TRBV9 CASSPTGANTEAFF TGTGCCAGCAGCCCGACAGGGGCTAACACTGAAGCTTTCTTT